The present T cell receptor (beta chain) was sequenced within a study of Ad26.COV2.S vaccination and SARS-CoV-2 variants. Whole-study results and caveats: Reported post-vaccination CD8+ and CD4+ T cell responses to spike showed substantial breadth. TCR breadth and depth analyses may have underestimated total T cell responses.

The germline V gene has CDR1 SGHNT and CDR2 YYREEE (reference sequence). V lost 6 bases, J lost 1 base, and 5 bases stayed unmatched. This CDR3 spans 15 amino acids. Clones were sequenced by immunoSEQ multiplex PCR, and TCRdb holds only the in-frame ones, with some missing. The sample contains 180,000 or so clones, 87% of which appear only once. With respect to this clone: Its antigen is undetermined.

The TCR was taken from a human donor who had recovered from COVID-19. This chain uses TRBV5-4 with TRBJ2-2; 8 bases match TRBD1. Source: peripheral blood, taken after recovery from COVID-19. This CDR3 is CASTQGARNTGELFF. DNA of the CDR3: TGTGCCAGCACCCAGGGGGCAAGGAACACCGGGGAGCTGTTTTTT.